The source of this T cell receptor beta chain is a study of identical twins. This clonotype was counted between two and nine times. TCRdb re-analysed the 5' RACE reads in MiXCR, keeping a single row per CDR3 protein. The repertoire holds roughly 750,000 distinct CDR3 sequences, approximately 22% seen once, with approximately 4.3% in the top ten. The germline V and J ends were trimmed by 6 bases and 7 bases, with 9 bases remaining between them. CDR1 is DFQATT, CDR2 SNEGSKA, per germline (reference sequence). The CDR3 has 10 amino acids. The data were also submitted as part of a second study, on T cells expressing NK-cell markers.

This chain joins TRBV20-1 and TRBJ2-5; D not certain. The clonotype originates from a woman aged 18-35 years in good health. The sample was PBMCs. Written as DNA, the CDR3 is TGCAGTGCCGCAGGCGTGACCCAGTACTTC. Translating it yields CSAAGVTQYF.